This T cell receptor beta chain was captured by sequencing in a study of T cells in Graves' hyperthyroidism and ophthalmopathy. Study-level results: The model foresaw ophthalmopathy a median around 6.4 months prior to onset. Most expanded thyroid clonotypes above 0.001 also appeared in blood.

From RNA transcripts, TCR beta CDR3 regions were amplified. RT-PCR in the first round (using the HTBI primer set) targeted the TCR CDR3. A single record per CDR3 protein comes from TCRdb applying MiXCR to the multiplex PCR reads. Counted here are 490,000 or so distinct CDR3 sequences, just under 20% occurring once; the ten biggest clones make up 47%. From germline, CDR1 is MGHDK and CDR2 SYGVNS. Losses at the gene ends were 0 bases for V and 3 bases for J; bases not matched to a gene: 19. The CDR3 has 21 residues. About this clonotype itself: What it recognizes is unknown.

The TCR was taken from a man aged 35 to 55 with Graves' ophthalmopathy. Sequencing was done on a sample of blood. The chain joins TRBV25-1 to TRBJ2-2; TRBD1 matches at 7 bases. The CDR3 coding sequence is TGTGCCAGCAGTGAATACTTTCCTACTCCCCGGGACAGCGAGGACACCGGGGAGCTGTTTTTT. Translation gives CASSEYFPTPRDSEDTGELFF.